This TCR beta chain was sequenced for a study of blood T cell repertoires in COVID-19. Sequencing was performed with immunoSEQ multiplex PCR; in TCRdb, only in-frame clones are kept and a portion is missing. The sample lists fewer than 300,000 clones; 65% to 90% were seen once. Participants' own reports of clinical history determined their cohort assignment. V was clipped by 5 bases and J by 7 bases; unmatched bases: 13. CDR3 length: 16 residues. Germline loops: CDR1 SGHNT, CDR2 YYREEE (reference sequence). What was sequenced was PBMCs or T cells enriched from blood (not recorded which). This TCR came from a man in his late teens or twenties who had recovered from COVID-19. The chain couples TRBV5-4 to TRBJ2-2; 8 bases are shared with TRBD2. CDR3 sequence (DNA): TGTGCCAGCAGTCAACTAGCGGAAGGGTATGACGGGGAGCTGTTTTTT. Translation gives CASSQLAEGYDGELFF.